This entry lists 21 T cell receptor beta chains sequenced from one sample in a study of T cell responses to AZD1222 COVID-19 vaccine. The data were produced by immunoSEQ multiplex PCR, yet TCRdb's version contains in-frame clones alone and is incomplete. The sample has 150,000 to 200,000 clones, approximately 92% seen once. The sequencing used peripheral blood, collected on day 0 of AZD1222 vaccination. All receptors derive from an adult in good health.

The chain uses TRBV6-5 and TRBJ2-1; D may be TRBD1 or TRBD2 (6 bases each). The CDR3 has 13 amino acids. Trimming stripped 7 bases from V and 7 bases from J, with 14 bases between. Germline V gene lookup returns CDR1 MNHEY and CDR2 SVGAGI. The CDR3 is CASMGGIINEQFF. CDR3 nucleotide sequence: TGTGCCAGCATGGGGGGCATTATTAATGAGCAGTTCTTC.

The chain combines TRBV25-1 with TRBJ1-2; TRBD1 aligns across 7 bases. Germline V gene sequence: CDR1 MGHDK, CDR2 SYGVNS. J gave up 7 bases and V 6 bases, and 5 bases lay outside the gene matches. The CDR3 has 12 amino acids. CDR3 sequence: CASRQGTLGYTF. The CDR3 DNA reads as TGTGCCAGCAGACAGGGGACACTTGGCTACACCTTC.

V and J are TRBV6-6 and TRBJ1-2, with D maybe TRBD1 (6 bases). The CDR3 is made up of 13 amino acids. The germline V gene has CDR1 MNHNY and CDR2 SVGAGI (reference sequence). V shed 6 bases and J shed 3 bases, with 11 bases lying between them. CDR3 protein: CASSPGGDYGYTF. The CDR3 DNA reads as TGTGCCAGCAGCCCCGGGGGCGACTATGGCTACACCTTC.

The chain employs TRBV19 and TRBJ1-2; D is uncertain. Between the trimmed V and J ends, which lost 7 bases and 0 bases, there was a span of 9 bases. The CDR3 extends over 13 amino acids. Germline CDR1 is LNHDA and CDR2 is SQIVND (reference sequence). In DNA form, the CDR3 reads TGTGCCAGTAATGCAGGCTCTAACTATGGCTACACCTTC. It specifies CASNAGSNYGYTF.

The genes are TRBV9 and TRBJ2-1, with 9 bases fitting TRBD2. The CDR3 length is 16 residues. The ends lost 0 bases at V and 2 bases at J; junction bases unmatched: 3. The germline gives CDR1 SGDLS, CDR2 YYNGEE. CDR3 in DNA: TGTGCCAGCAGCGTAGATAGCGGGGGACCCTACAATGAGCAGTTCTTC. Protein: CASSVDSGGPYNEQFF. Full variable domain (missing parts from reference TRBV9 and TRBJ2-1): DSGVTQTPKHLITATGQRVTLRCSPRSGDLSVYWYQQSLDQGLQFLIQYYNGEERAKGNILERFSAQQFPDLHSELNLSSLELGDSALYFCASSVDSGGPYNEQFFGPGTRLTVL.

The chain recombines TRBV12-3 or TRBV12-4 with TRBJ1-2, with TRBD1 matching 7 bases. Unmatched junction bases numbered 5, after V lost 6 bases and J lost 4 bases. The CDR3 extends over 13 amino acids. CDR3: CASRLKGAYGYTF. The CDR3 bases are TGTGCCAGCAGGTTGAAGGGGGCCTATGGCTACACCTTC.

This sequence joins TRBV10-3 and TRBJ2-3; 9 bases agree with TRBD2. CDR1 and CDR2 from the germline V gene are ENHRY and SYGVKD. The CDR3 length is 17 residues. V was clipped by 0 bases and J by 3 bases; unmatched bases: 7. The CDR3 sequence is CAISESMGGGATDTQYF. CDR3 DNA sequence: TGTGCCATCAGTGAGTCGATGGGCGGGGGGGCAACAGATACGCAGTATTTT.

V gene TRBV7-9 combines with J gene TRBJ1-1; 7 positions agree with TRBD1. The CDR3 has 13 residues. Germline loops: CDR1 SEHNR, CDR2 FQNEAQ (reference sequence). J gave up 3 bases and V 6 bases, and 4 bases lay outside the gene matches. CDR3: CASRVTGYTEAFF. CDR3 DNA: TGTGCCAGCAGAGTGACAGGGTACACTGAAGCTTTCTTT.

This clone was observed once. The J gene is TRBJ1-1, the V gene TRBV6-5; TRBD1 is a possible D gene (5 bases). From germline, CDR1 is MNHEY and CDR2 SVGAGI. The CDR3 consists of 15 residues. V lost 7 bases and J lost 3, with 18 bases in between. CDR3 residues: CASIMRAGLYTEAFF. CDR3 nucleotides: TGTGCCAGCATAATGAGGGCAGGGCTATACACTGAAGCTTTCTTT.

A few counts support this clone. CDR3 sequence reads: CASSVGGLSSYNEQFF. In nucleotides, the CDR3 is TGTGCCAGCAGCGTAGGAGGCTTAAGCTCCTACAATGAGCAGTTCTTC. The chain recombines TRBV9 with TRBJ2-1; D is ambiguous. The V gene lost 0 bases and the J gene lost 0 bases, with 10 bases spanning the gap. The V gene's germline CDR1 is SGDLS and CDR2 YYNGEE. CDR3 length: 16 amino acids.

The chain uses TRBV7-9 and TRBJ1-3; D uncertain. CDR3 length equals 15 residues. Germline CDR1 reads SEHNR; CDR2 reads FQNEAQ (reference sequence). V lost 5 bases, J lost 3 bases, and 14 bases lay in between. The CDR3 region is CASSPRRGIGNTIYF. The CDR3 region has the DNA TGTGCCAGCAGCCCGAGGCGTGGGATTGGAAACACCATATATTTT.

CDR3: CASSTASSTSEKLFF. The CDR3 nucleotides read TGTGCCAGTAGTACGGCCTCCTCAACGAGTGAAAAACTGTTTTTT. This rearrangement joins TRBV19 to TRBJ1-4; no reliable D call. This CDR3 has 15 residues. Germline V lookup: CDR1 LNHDA, CDR2 SQIVND (reference sequence). With 4 bases removed from V and 7 bases from J, the gap between germline ends came to 16 bases. The variable domain in full, completed from reference TRBV19 and TRBJ1-4, reads DGGITQSPKYLFRKEGQNVTLSCEQNLNHDAMYWYRQDPGQGLRLIYYSQIVNDFQKGDIAEGYSVSREKKESFPLTVTSAQKNPTAFYLCASSTASSTSEKLFFGSGTQLSVL.

This clone was seen just once. The chain employs TRBV3-1 (or the pseudogene TRBV3-2) and TRBJ1-5; 11 positions match TRBD1. Germline V gene sequence: CDR1 LGHDT, CDR2 YNNKEL (reference sequence). The length of the CDR3 is 16 residues. The J segment lost 2 bases and the V segment lost 2 bases, leaving 2 bases of the junction unmatched. The CDR3 spells CASSQRDRGGNQPQHF. CDR3 nucleotide sequence: TGTGCCAGCAGCCAAAGGGACAGGGGGGGCAATCAGCCCCAGCATTTT.

The chain joins TRBV5-1 to TRBJ1-1; TRBD1 is a possible D gene (5 bases). Looked up from germline, CDR1 is SGHRS and CDR2 is YFSETQ. Trimming shortened V by 0 bases and J by 4 bases, and 16 bases separated the two germline ends. The CDR3 runs 16 residues. The CDR3 DNA follows: TGCGCCAGCAGCTTGGTAGGTCCAGGGAAGATCACTGAAGCTTTCTTT. It translates to CASSLVGPGKITEAFF.

This sequence joins TRBV7-9 and TRBJ2-1; D is perhaps TRBD1 (5 bases). Germline V gives CDR1 SEHNR, CDR2 FQNEAQ (reference sequence). The CDR3 sequence is 16 residues long. Trimming removed 4 bases at V and 0 bases at J, with 13 bases between. The CDR3 nucleotides are TGTGCCAGCAGCTCTAGACAGCCCTCCTCCTACAATGAGCAGTTCTTC. It is translated as CASSSRQPSSYNEQFF.

V usage is TRBV27 and J usage is TRBJ1-5; no clear D. Trimming stripped 3 bases from V and 2 bases from J, with 5 bases between. This CDR3 spans 13 amino acids. The germline V gene has CDR1 MNHEY and CDR2 SMNVEV (reference sequence). The CDR3: CASSFGGNQPQHF. In DNA, the CDR3 is TGTGCCAGCAGTTTTGGAGGCAATCAGCCCCAGCATTTT.

The chain combines TRBV7-8 with TRBJ1-2, with D unclear. CDR3 length equals 13 residues. V lost 6 bases to trimming and J lost 2 bases, with 10 bases between them. CDR1 is SGHVS, CDR2 FQNEAQ, per germline. CDR3: CASSSGSNYGYTF. CDR3 bases: TGTGCCAGCAGTTCCGGGTCCAACTATGGCTACACCTTC.

This chain connects TRBV19 to TRBJ1-6, with D hard to call. Germline CDR1 LNHDA, CDR2 SQIVND (reference sequence). Trimming shortened V by 7 bases and J by 4 bases, and 11 bases separated the two germline ends. CDR3 length: 14 amino acids. The CDR3 region has the DNA TGTGCCAGTATGGCAGAACATTATAATTCACCCCTCCACTTT. Translated: CASMAEHYNSPLHF.

This chain joins TRBV24-1 and TRBJ1-2; D is ambiguous. This CDR3 comprises 14 residues. V lost 10 bases and J 0 bases, leaving 14 bases between the germline ends. Germline V gene data show CDR1 as KGHDR and CDR2 as SFDVKD. Written as DNA, the CDR3 is TGTGCCACAAGCCCGGCGGAAGCTAACTATGGCTACACCTTC. It is translated as CATSPAEANYGYTF.

The chain employs TRBV28 and TRBJ1-2; TRBD1 is a possible D gene (5 bases). V was cut by 10 bases and J by 5 bases, with 20 bases left in between. This CDR3 is 14 amino acids long. The V gene's germline CDR1 is MDHEN and CDR2 SYDVKM. The CDR3 loop is CATQRVLGGYGYTF. The CDR3 DNA follows: TGTGCCACCCAGCGGGTCTTGGGGGGGTATGGCTACACCTTC.

The rearrangement uses TRBV11-2 and TRBJ1-1; D unclear. This CDR3 is 16 amino acids long. Germline V CDR1 and CDR2: SGHAT, FQNNGV. V dropped 5 bases and J dropped 3 bases, with 19 bases sitting between them. DNA of the CDR3: TGTGCCAGCAGCCTATGGCGTATGGCTTTGGACACTGAAGCTTTCTTT. Translation: CASSLWRMALDTEAFF.